This TCR beta chain was captured by sequencing in a study of shared clonotypes between healthy human individuals (dated by TCRdb to the early 2020s). At the level of the whole study: A couple of women and a few men aged 18 to 49 years were included in the cohort. Different laboratories and diverse techniques were used to prepare libraries and sequence TCR repertoires, to increase sequencing depth and limit assay-specific biases. Each donor's leukapheresis produced roughly between roughly 0.85 and 10 billion PBMCs. Per donor, three plates each were used for CD4 naive and CD4 memory, two for CD8 naive, and one for CD8 memory. Blood TCR repertoires of about five healthy adults were deeply sequenced to estimate repertoire size and the extent of clonotype sharing between individuals.

Concerning this clone itself: What this receptor recognizes is not known. No much larger clone exists at a distance of one base, and base qualities are not known.

Trimming costs V 0 bases and J 9 bases, and their ends lie 6 bases apart. From a lookup of the germline V gene, CDR1 and CDR2 are ENHRY and SYGVKD. The CDR3 runs 11 residues from the cysteine to the phenylalanine. Only the CDR3 portion is preserved as DNA: 33 bases, with reading frame beginning at the first base. CD8 naive samples were obtained by positive selection for CCR7 among CD45RO-negative cells, yielding a CD45RA+CCR7+ population from which TemRA cells were excluded. The donors were healthy, HIV-negative adults who had no recently reported acute infections or vaccinations. Every donor was a Caucasian adult living in Nashville, Tennessee, USA. Blood was collected by leukapheresis, and PBMCs were isolated by Ficoll-Histopaque density gradient centrifugation and then cryopreserved in liquid nitrogen vapor phase. Purity and quantity of every magnetically sorted T cell population were checked by analytical flow cytometry. Each sorted fraction had its genomic DNA isolated and then quantified by UV absorbance on a Nanodrop 2000c.

What the research found in general, with its limitations: Across four donors, around 5.4% of naive CD4, approximately 3.6% of naive CD8, 2.3% of memory CD4, and approximately 0.4% of memory CD8 clonotypes were shared. Pairwise subsampling indicated that sequencing depth was expected to affect the degree of clonotype sharing among donors. Higher generation probabilities were observed for clonotypes shared by all four sorted-subset donors than for non-shared clonotypes. Naive subsets generally had larger estimated clonotype richness than memory subsets did. Even with the large sequencing depth, rarefaction of the sorted-subset datasets indicated that sequencing was incomplete. The small number of donors limited the genetic and exposure-history diversity represented. Sampling was restricted to blood, and TCR repertoires in tissues likely differ from the TCR repertoires found in blood.

TCR CDR3 regions were amplified from genomic DNA by multiplex PCR using the deep immunoSEQ assay. Genomic DNA extracted from each cell subset was distributed evenly over all wells of several immunoSEQ 96-well plates, and each plate served as one replicate. Each replicate PCR for sorted subsets received about 0.2 ug genomic DNA, equal to about 30,000 T cell genomes. The purified libraries were quantified using a Qubit 3.0 fluorometer, sized with a Bioanalyzer 2100, and then quantified again using the KAPA Library Quantification kit. Every immunoSEQ 96-well plate was sequenced on a separate single-read 150-cycle Illumina NextSeq 550 flow cell. The original methods were these. Because only junctional sequences without quality scores were contained in the immunoSEQ output, filtering matching that applied to full-length reads could not be performed. To assign V/J genes and CDR3, sequences were annotated using PyIR, a Python wrapper for IgBLAST v1.9, with IMGT germline references. Reads were filtered out if the reads had weak V/J assignments (E-value above 1e-6), no CDR3, stop codons, out-of-frame junctions, or ambiguous translated residues. V3J clonotypes were defined as sequences sharing an identical inferred V gene, J gene, and CDR3 amino acid sequence. To compute the percentage overlap between repertoires, the number of shared unique clonotypes was divided by the size of the smaller repertoire. Repertoire richness was assessed with RTK rarefaction, the Chao1 estimator, and Recon v2.1 estimates of unobserved clonotypes. Generation probabilities were computed with OLGA for all TCRbeta clonotypes obtained by the gDNA method from several donors. TCRdb retrieved this table from immuneACCESS and kept in-frame rearrangements only. Not all clones are present; in checked studies, unresolved V genes account for under half, and no reason is known for the remainder. The V and J calls and the clone size are those of that table, but D and trimming were determined from the DNA. The sample yields millions of clones; roughly 95% were counted once. The ten largest clonotypes hold around 1.1% of the sample.

This receptor was obtained from a man younger than 35 in good health. The sample comprised naive CD8+ T cells sorted from blood. The meaning of the sample's cell subset or site label: CD45RA+CCR7+. In this chain, TRBV10-3 is recombined with TRBJ2-7, with no reliable assignment of the D segment. The nucleotide sequence is TGTGCCATCAGTGAGTCGCAGTGGCAGTACTTC. It translates as CAISESQWQYF.